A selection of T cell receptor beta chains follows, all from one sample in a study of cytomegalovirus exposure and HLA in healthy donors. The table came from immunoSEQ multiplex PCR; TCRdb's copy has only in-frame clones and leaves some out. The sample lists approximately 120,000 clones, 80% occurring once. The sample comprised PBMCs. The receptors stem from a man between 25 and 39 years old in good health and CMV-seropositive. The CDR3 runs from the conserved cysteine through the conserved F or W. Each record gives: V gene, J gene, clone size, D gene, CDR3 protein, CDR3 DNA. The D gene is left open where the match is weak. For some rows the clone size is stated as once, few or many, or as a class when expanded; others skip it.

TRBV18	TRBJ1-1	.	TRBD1	CASSPRQGSTEAFF	TGTGCCAGCTCACCAAGACAGGGTTCAACTGAAGCTTTCTTT
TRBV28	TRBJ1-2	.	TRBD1	CASRGQGESVGEDGYTF	TGTGCCAGCAGGGGACAGGGGGAATCTGTAGGGGAGGATGGCTACACCTTC
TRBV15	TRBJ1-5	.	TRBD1	CATSRAGTVLIYSNQPQHF	TGTGCCACCAGCAGAGCCGGGACAGTTTTGATTTATAGCAATCAGCCCCAGCATTTT
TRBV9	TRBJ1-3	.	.	CASSSGTNSGNTIYF	TGTGCCAGCAGCAGTGGGACAAACTCTGGAAACACCATATATTTT
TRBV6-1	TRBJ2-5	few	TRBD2	CASSEKIAGGETQYF	TGTGCCAGCAGTGAAAAAATAGCGGGGGGGGAGACCCAGTACTTC
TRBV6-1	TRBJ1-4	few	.	CASRETGITNEKLFF	TGTGCCAGCAGGGAAACAGGGATCACTAATGAAAAACTGTTTTTT
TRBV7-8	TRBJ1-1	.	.	CASSPRGMNTEAFF	TGTGCCAGCAGCCCCCGCGGAATGAACACTGAAGCTTTCTTT
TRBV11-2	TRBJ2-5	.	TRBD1	CASSLRQGAETQYF	TGTGCCAGCAGCCTCCGACAGGGGGCGGAGACCCAGTACTTC
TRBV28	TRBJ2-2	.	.	CASSLWWGTNTGELFF	TGTGCCAGCAGTTTATGGTGGGGCACGAACACCGGGGAGCTGTTTTTT
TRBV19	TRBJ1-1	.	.	CASTVEAGRSSGAFF	TGTGCCAGTACCGTCGAAGCCGGGCGCTCGAGCGGGGCTTTCTTT
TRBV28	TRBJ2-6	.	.	CATEGRRAGANVLTF	TGTGCCACCGAGGGCAGGCGAGCTGGGGCCAACGTCCTGACTTTC
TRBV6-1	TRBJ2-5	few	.	CASETGLQETQYF	TGTGCCAGCGAGACAGGTCTCCAAGAGACCCAGTACTTC
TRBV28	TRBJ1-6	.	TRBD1	CASSDRVSNSPLHF	TGTGCCAGCAGTGACAGGGTATCTAATTCACCCCTCCACTTT
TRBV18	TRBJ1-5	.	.	CASSPGGQPQHF	TGTGCCAGCTCACCGGGAGGCCAGCCCCAGCATTTT
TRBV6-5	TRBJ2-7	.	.	CASSRIRGYEQYF	TGTGCCAGCAGTCGGATACGGGGCTACGAGCAGTACTTC
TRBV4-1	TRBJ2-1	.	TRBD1	CASSPPLGDSGVNEQFF	TGCGCCAGCAGCCCCCCCCTGGGGGACAGCGGAGTGAATGAGCAGTTCTTC
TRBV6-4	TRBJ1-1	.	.	CASSTHRNTEAFF	TGTGCCAGCAGTACACACCGGAACACTGAAGCTTTCTTT
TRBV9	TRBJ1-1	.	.	CASGESGTEAFF	TGTGCCAGCGGAGAGTCGGGCACTGAAGCTTTCTTT
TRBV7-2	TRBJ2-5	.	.	CASSLVAGGTQYF	TGTGCCAGCAGCTTAGTCGCCGGCGGGACCCAGTACTTC
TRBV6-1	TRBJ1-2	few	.	CASSDPGIFYGYTF	TGTGCCAGCAGTGACCCAGGAATCTTCTATGGCTACACCTTC
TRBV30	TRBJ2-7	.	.	CAWSVKAGLLAYEQYF	TGTGCCTGGAGTGTAAAGGCGGGGCTCTTGGCCTACGAGCAGTACTTC
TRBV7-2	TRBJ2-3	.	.	CASSHTSIFTDTQYF	TGTGCCAGCAGTCATACTAGCATCTTCACAGATACGCAGTATTTT